The 29 T cell receptor beta chains in this list originate from one sample, sequenced in a study of T cell clonality in common variable immunodeficiency. Repertoires were generated with immunoSEQ multiplex PCR, while TCRdb's copy carries only in-frame clones and drops some. The sample presents about 52,000 clones, none singletons. The specimen was peripheral blood mononuclear cells. These receptors originate from a person aged 18 to 70 in good health.

In its sample, this clone was seen a few times. Read data end 3 residues before the CDR3 end; the end is taken from the germline J gene. V is TRBV30 and J is TRBJ1-5; D gene unclear. CDR1 and CDR2 (germline): GTSNPN, SVGIG (reference sequence). This CDR3 is 15 amino acids long. CDR3 bases read: TGTGCCTGGAGTGTGGGTAGCGGGCACGCAGATCCC. Protein product: CAWSVGSGHADP. The whole CDR3 region reads CAWSVGSGHADPQHF.

This clone was detected ten times or more. The read comes to an end 3 residues before the CDR3 does, leaving the germline J gene to fill in the end. This chain joins TRBV10-3 and TRBJ2-3, with D unresolved. The CDR3 extends over 15 amino acids. From germline, CDR1 is ENHRY and CDR2 SYGVKD. Between the trimmed V and J ends, which lost 4 bases and 0 bases, there was a span of 11 bases. The sequenced part of the CDR3 DNA is TGTGCCATCAGTGGAAACCCCGGGAGCACAGATACG. This translates into CAISGNPGSTDT. The whole CDR3 reads CAISGNPGSTDTQYF.

In this sample, this clone turned up many times. The read gets to within 3 residues of the CDR3 end, and the germline J gene fills in the rest. This chain uses TRBV11-3 with TRBJ2-2, with TRBD2 identical over 7 bases. Germline-derived CDR1 and CDR2 are SGHNT and YENEEA. CDR3 length: 15 residues. The junction had 4 bases not matched to a gene; V was cut back by 5 bases and J by 1 base. CDR3 amino acids: CASSRASGNTGELFF. The sequenced part of the CDR3 DNA is TGTGCCAGCAGCCGGGCTAGCGGGAACACCGGGGAG.

This clone was detected a few times. Read sequence stops 3 residues before the CDR3 end, and the germline J gene provides the missing end. This sequence joins TRBV5-6 and TRBJ1-2, with D perhaps TRBD1 (5 bases). The CDR3 length is 15 residues. With 0 bases removed from V and 2 bases from J, the gap between germline ends came to 11 bases. CDR1 and CDR2 (germline): SGHDT, YYEEEE. The CDR3 bases that were read are TGTGCCAGCAGCTTGGTGGGGGGAGGCAACTATGGC. Its protein product is CASSLVGGGNYG. The entire CDR3 protein is CASSLVGGGNYGYTF. The variable domain in full, with the rest retrieved from reference TRBV5-6 and TRBJ1-2, is DAGVTQSPTHLIKTRGQQVTLRCSPKSGHDTVSWYQQALGQGPQFIFQYYEEEERQRGNFPDRFSGHQFPNYSSELNVNALLLGDSALYLCASSLVGGGNYGYTFGSGTRLTVV.

As regards this clone: The CDR3 end is not reached by the read, which stops 3 residues before it; the germline J gene fills it in. V usage is TRBV19 and J usage is TRBJ2-3; no clear D gene. The CDR3 contains 13 residues. CDR1 and CDR2 (germline): LNHDA, SQIVND (reference sequence). The CDR3 DNA, read in part, is TGTGCCAGTAGTATAAACAGCAATCAGCCG. As protein: CASSINSNQP. From start to end, the CDR3 is CASSINSNQPQYF.

The sample holds a few counts of this clone. The CDR3 end lies 3 residues beyond the end of the read and is filled in from the germline J gene. This rearrangement joins TRBV7-9 to TRBJ1-4; D unclear. The CDR3 is 14 amino acids. V lost 5 bases and J lost 6, with 13 bases in between. Germline V gives CDR1 SEHNR, CDR2 FQNEAQ (reference sequence). The CDR3 loop reads CASSPDSFDEKLFF. The CDR3 bases that were read are TGTGCCAGCAGCCCGGACTCGTTTGATGAAAAA.

This clone was counted at least ten times. The CDR3 end lies 3 residues beyond the end of the read and is filled in from the germline J gene. This chain uses TRBV20-1 with TRBJ2-5, with 12 bases lining up with TRBD2. CDR1 DFQATT and CDR2 SNEGSKA come from the germline V gene (reference sequence). This CDR3 spans 15 amino acids. V lost 6 bases and J lost 4; bases outside the gene matches: 9. This chain's CDR3 is CSASRLAGVGETQYF. CDR3 DNA, as far as it was read: TGCAGTGCCTCCCGACTAGCGGGAGTCGGAGAGACC.

This clone was picked up a small number of times. The sequenced fragment ends 3 residues before the CDR3 boundary, so the rest is inferred from the germline J gene. The J gene is TRBJ2-4, the V gene TRBV13; 8 bases are a match to TRBD1. This CDR3 is 15 amino acids long. V dropped 5 bases and J dropped 6; count of bases not matched to a gene: 9. Looked up from germline, CDR1 is PRHDT and CDR2 is FYEKMQ (reference sequence). CDR3 residues: CASSIDRGHGNIQYF. The sequenced CDR3 bases are TGTGCCAGCAGCATCGACAGGGGACACGGAAACATT.

This clone was seen many times. CDR3 residues: CAISDLAVSYEQYF. CDR3 DNA, as far as it was read: TGTGCCATCAGCGATCTAGCGGTCTCCTACGAG. The rearrangement uses TRBV10-3 and TRBJ2-7; 7 bases align to TRBD2. The read stops 3 residues short of the end of the CDR3; the missing end is completed from the germline J gene. The CDR3 loop spans 14 amino acids. V dropped 6 bases and J dropped 0; count of bases not matched to a gene: 5. The germline gives CDR1 ENHRY, CDR2 SYGVKD.

This clone has a count of ten or more. The read terminates 3 residues ahead of where the CDR3 ends, so the germline J gene completes it. The chain joins TRBV7-2 to TRBJ2-7; 9 bases align to TRBD1. This CDR3 region has 16 residues. Unmatched junction bases numbered 7, after V lost 0 bases and J lost 4 bases. In germline, CDR1 is SGHTA, CDR2 FQGNSA. CDR3 DNA (partial): TGTGCCAGCAGCTTAGCGGGGACAGGGATTTTATACGAG. Protein product: CASSLAGTGILYE. Given in full, the CDR3 is CASSLAGTGILYEQYF.

The sample holds many counts of this clone. Sequencing ends 3 residues short of the CDR3 end; the germline J gene provides the rest. This chain uses TRBV19 with TRBJ1-5; D gene unclear. The CDR3 spans 13 residues. Deletions cut 3 bases from V and 4 bases from J, with 7 bases between. Germline CDR1 reads LNHDA; CDR2 reads SQIVND (reference sequence). The CDR3 here is CASSIRGNQPQHF. Partial CDR3 DNA: TGTGCCAGTAGTATCCGAGGTAATCAGCCC.

This clone was counted at least ten times. The read halts 3 residues ahead of the CDR3 end, with the missing end drawn from the germline J gene. The V gene is TRBV10-3, the J gene TRBJ1-1; D is unresolved. Trimming took off 4 bases at V and 4 bases at J, with 7 bases between the two ends. There are 12 residues in the CDR3. Germline V CDR1 and CDR2: ENHRY, SYGVKD. Here the CDR3 reads CAISAGSTEAFF. CDR3 DNA (partial): TGTGCCATCAGTGCGGGGAGCACTGAA.

There are many counts of this clone. Read data end 3 residues before the CDR3 end; the end is taken from the germline J gene. The chain carries TRBV4-1 and TRBJ2-3; D unresolved. The CDR3 consists of 16 residues. V was clipped by 1 base and J by 3 bases, with 14 bases between them. Germline loops: CDR1 MGHRA, CDR2 YSYEKL. The CDR3 sequence: CASSQVAQRATDTQYF. CDR3 DNA, as far as it was read: TGCGCCAGCAGCCAAGTGGCGCAGCGCGCAACAGATACG.

This clone was detected only a few times. Coverage ceases 3 residues before the CDR3 finishes, and the germline J gene fills in the end. The V and J genes are TRBV18 and TRBJ2-2; 7 nucleotides line up with TRBD1. The CDR3 has 15 amino acids. Germline V gene sequence: CDR1 KGHSH, CDR2 LQKENI. The CDR3 is CASSEGAIPNEKLFF. The sequenced part of the CDR3 DNA is TGTGCCAGCTCAGAGGGGGCGATCCCTAATGAAAAG.

This clone occurred many times. Read data end 3 residues before the CDR3 end; the end is taken from the germline J gene. The chain joins TRBV20-1 to TRBJ1-1; the match to TRBD1 covers 7 bases. The V segment lost 3 bases and the J segment 1 base; nucleotides outside the gene matches: 8. There are 15 residues in the CDR3. The germline gives CDR1 DFQATT, CDR2 SNEGSKA (reference sequence). The CDR3 sequence is CSASPWDSPNTEAFF. The CDR3 bases that were read are TGCAGTGCTAGTCCATGGGACAGCCCGAACACTGAA.

Of note for this clone: The read stops 3 residues short of the end of the CDR3; the missing end is completed from the germline J gene. The J gene is TRBJ1-4, the V gene TRBV19; perhaps TRBD1 as D (5 bases). The CDR3 is 18 residues long. The germline gives CDR1 LNHDA, CDR2 SQIVND (reference sequence). The CDR3 bases that were read are TGTGCCAGTAGTCCTCCGAGTGTTGGCTACTCTGGGGCCAACGTA. Residues: CASSPPSVGYSGANV. The full CDR3 protein is CASSPPSVGYSGANVLFF.

At least ten counts were recorded for this clone. The read comes to an end 3 residues before the CDR3 does, leaving the germline J gene to fill in the end. This chain links TRBV18 with TRBJ1-1; TRBD1 matches 7 bases. Germline assignment: CDR1 KGHSH and CDR2 LQKENI. This CDR3 has 15 amino acids. Trimming at V came to 4 bases and at J to 4 bases, leaving 9 bases not matched to a gene. The DNA read from the CDR3 is TGTGCCAGCTCACTAAAAACAGGGGAAGTCACTGAA. Translating gives CASSLKTGEVTE. The entire CDR3 sequence reads CASSLKTGEVTEAFF.

This clone was observed many times. The read finishes 3 residues shy of the CDR3 end, and the germline J gene is used to complete it. This chain links TRBV28 with TRBJ2-5, with TRBD1 matching 9 bases. The germline V gene encodes CDR1 MDHEN and CDR2 SYDVKM. The CDR3 is made up of 16 amino acids. With 6 bases clipped from V and 3 bases from J, the junction kept 11 bases outside the gene matches. CDR3 in amino acids: CASSPGGGQGEETQYF. The CDR3 bases that were read are TGTGCCAGCAGCCCTGGGGGGGGACAGGGTGAAGAGACC.

Details on this clone: The CDR3 end lies 3 residues beyond the end of the read and is filled in from the germline J gene. The chain carries TRBV7-9 and TRBJ1-2; 7 positions agree with TRBD1. The germline CDR1 and CDR2 sequences are SEHNR and FQNEAQ (reference sequence). With 7 bases clipped from V and 5 bases from J, the junction kept 13 bases outside the gene matches. The length of the CDR3 is 15 residues. The CDR3 sequence is CASIGRQGFGYGYTF. Incomplete CDR3 DNA: TGTGCCAGCATCGGAAGACAGGGCTTTGGGTATGGC.

This clone was recorded at least ten times. The read falls 3 residues short of the CDR3 end, and the missing part is taken from the germline J gene. J is TRBJ1-3 and V is TRBV6-1, with 10 bases identical to TRBD1. The CDR3 spans 16 residues. Trimming at V came to 1 base and at J to 4 bases, leaving 4 bases not matched to a gene. Germline V gene data show CDR1 as MNHNS and CDR2 as SASEGT. The CDR3 bases that were read are TGTGCCAGCAGTGAAGGTGGGACAGGGGCAGGAAACACC. Translating it yields CASSEGGTGAGNT. In full, the CDR3 is CASSEGGTGAGNTIYF.

At least ten counts were recorded for this clone. CDR3 region: CASSRLKYYEQFF. The sequenced CDR3 bases are TGCGCCAGCAGCCGTTTGAAGTACTATGAG. The genes are TRBV4-1 and TRBJ2-1; D unclear. The sequence runs out 3 residues before the end of the CDR3; the remainder is reconstructed from the germline J gene. Between the trimmed V and J ends, which lost 4 bases and 8 bases, there was a span of 12 bases. This CDR3 comprises 13 residues. The germline gives CDR1 MGHRA, CDR2 YSYEKL.

This clone showed up many times. Read data end 3 residues before the CDR3 end; the end is taken from the germline J gene. The gene calls are TRBV19 and TRBJ2-2; D may be TRBD2 (5 bases). This CDR3 has 16 residues. Trimming stripped 5 bases from V and 4 bases from J, with 17 bases between. In germline, CDR1 is LNHDA, CDR2 SQIVND (reference sequence). The CDR3 reads CASSPVPERITGELFF. CDR3 bases read: TGTGCCAGTAGTCCTGTTCCTGAGCGGATCACCGGGGAG.

There are many counts of this clone. The read gets to within 3 residues of the CDR3 end, and the germline J gene fills in the rest. The V gene is TRBV5-1, the J gene TRBJ1-3; weak D call: TRBD1 (5 bases). V lost 0 bases and J lost 2, with 9 bases in between. The CDR3 is 15 residues long. Germline loops: CDR1 SGHRS, CDR2 YFSETQ. The DNA read from the CDR3 is TGCGCCAGCAGCTTGGGACAGATGACTGGAAACACC. Its protein product is CASSLGQMTGNT. In full, the CDR3 reads CASSLGQMTGNTIYF.

This clone was seen at least ten times. The read falls 3 residues short of the CDR3 end, and the missing part is taken from the germline J gene. J is TRBJ2-1 and V is TRBV13; D ambiguous. The ends were cut back, 5 bases at V and 7 bases at J, with 9 bases in the middle. Germline V gives CDR1 PRHDT, CDR2 FYEKMQ (reference sequence). The CDR3 is 12 amino acids. The covered CDR3 bases are TGTGCCAGCAGCGTTATTAGAAATGAG. The encoded protein is CASSVIRNE. From start to end, the CDR3 is CASSVIRNEQFF.

This clone appeared many times. The CDR3 end falls 3 residues outside the read, so it is completed with the germline J gene. The V and J genes are TRBV5-1 and TRBJ2-1; the match to TRBD2 covers 9 bases. Germline V gene lookup returns CDR1 SGHRS and CDR2 YFSETQ. The V and J ends lost 4 bases and 7 bases, in that order; junction bases with no gene match: 12. This CDR3 comprises 16 residues. The CDR3: CASSVGKREDNNEQFF. CDR3 bases read: TGCGCCAGCAGCGTTGGGAAGCGGGAGGACAATAATGAG.

This clone has a count of ten or more. The read finishes 3 residues shy of the CDR3 end, and the germline J gene is used to complete it. V usage is TRBV20-1 and J usage is TRBJ2-3, with 7 bases matching TRBD2. The CDR3 is 14 residues long. Germline V CDR1 and CDR2: DFQATT, SNEGSKA (reference sequence). The V gene end was trimmed by 3 bases and the J gene end by 5 bases; junction bases not matched to a gene: 8. CDR3 sequence reads: CSASLLRGEDTQYF. The sequenced part of the CDR3 DNA is TGCAGTGCTAGTCTTCTACGGGGGGAAGATACG.

Of note for this clone: The read terminates 3 residues before the CDR3 end, so the remaining end is supplied by the germline J gene. The chain joins TRBV5-1 to TRBJ2-7, with 7 positions matching TRBD2. The germline gives CDR1 SGHRS, CDR2 YFSETQ. Losses at the gene ends were 6 bases for V and 0 bases for J; bases not matched to a gene: 6. The CDR3 length is 14 residues. CDR3 DNA (partial): TGCGCCAGCACATGGCGGGAGAACTCCTACGAG. Encoded protein: CASTWRENSYE. The whole CDR3 protein reads CASTWRENSYEQYF.

This clone was observed at least ten times. Read data end 3 residues before the CDR3 end; the end is taken from the germline J gene. The chain is built from TRBV29-1 and TRBJ1-5, with D possibly matching TRBD1 (5 bases). The CDR3 loop spans 12 amino acids. Germline loops: CDR1 SQVTM, CDR2 ANQGSEA. V shed 8 bases and J shed 5 bases, with 13 bases lying between them. Incomplete CDR3 DNA: TGCAGCCCCGGGACTCCCGATCAGCCC. Encoded protein: CSPGTPDQP. The whole CDR3 sequence is CSPGTPDQPQHF.

This clone has just a few counts. The sequence runs out 3 residues before the end of the CDR3; the remainder is reconstructed from the germline J gene. V usage is TRBV18 and J usage is TRBJ1-2; the D gene is possibly TRBD1 (5 bases). The CDR3 sequence is 13 residues long. The germline CDR1 and CDR2 sequences are KGHSH and LQKENI. The germline V and J ends were trimmed by 3 bases and 4 bases, with 9 bases remaining between them. Here the CDR3 reads CASSPGGGYGYTF. The sequenced part of the CDR3 DNA is TGTGCCAGCTCACCGGGCGGGGGCTATGGC.